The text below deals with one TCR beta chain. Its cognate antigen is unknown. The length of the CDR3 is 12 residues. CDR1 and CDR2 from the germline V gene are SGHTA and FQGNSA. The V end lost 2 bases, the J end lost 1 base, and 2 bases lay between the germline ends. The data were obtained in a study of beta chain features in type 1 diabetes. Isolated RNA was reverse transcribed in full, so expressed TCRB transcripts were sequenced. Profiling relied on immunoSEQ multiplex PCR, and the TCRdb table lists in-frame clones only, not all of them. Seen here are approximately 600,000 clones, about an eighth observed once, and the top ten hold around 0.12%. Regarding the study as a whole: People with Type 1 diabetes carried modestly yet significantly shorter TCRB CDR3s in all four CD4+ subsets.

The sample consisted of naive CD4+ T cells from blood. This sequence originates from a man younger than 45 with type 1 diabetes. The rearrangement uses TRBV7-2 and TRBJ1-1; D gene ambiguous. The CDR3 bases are TGTGCCAGCAGCTTACAGAACACTGAAGCTTTCTTT. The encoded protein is CASSLQNTEAFF. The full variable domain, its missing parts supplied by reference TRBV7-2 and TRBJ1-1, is GAGVSQSPSNKVTEKGKDVELRCDPISGHTALYWYRQSLGQGLEFLIYFQGNSAPDKSGLPSDRFSAERTGGSVSTLTIQRTQQEDSAVYLCASSLQNTEAFFGQGTRLTVV.